The 24 T cell receptor beta chains reported below all come from one sample, sequenced in a study of blood T cell repertoires in COVID-19. Sequencing was performed with immunoSEQ multiplex PCR; in TCRdb, only in-frame clones are kept and a portion is missing. In the table there are 270,000 or so clones, 85% to 90% of which are singletons. Sequenced: peripheral blood. The receptors shown here come from a human donor in a cohort sampled during active COVID-19.

V gene TRBV5-5 combines with J gene TRBJ2-1; D is perhaps TRBD2 (5 bases). V was shortened by 0 bases and J by 0 bases, with 10 bases between the two germline ends. CDR3 size: 16 residues. Germline V gene sequence: CDR1 SGHKS, CDR2 YYEKEE (reference sequence). CDR3 sequence reads: CASSLVPGSSYNEQFF. CDR3 DNA: TGTGCCAGCAGCTTGGTTCCGGGGAGCTCCTACAATGAGCAGTTCTTC.

The rearrangement links TRBV3-1 (or the pseudogene TRBV3-2) to TRBJ2-3, with D tentatively TRBD2 (6 bases). Germline CDR1 reads LGHDT; CDR2 reads YNNKEL (reference sequence). The CDR3 is 14 residues long. Trimming shortened V by 1 base and J by 2 bases, and 7 bases separated the two germline ends. Here the CDR3 reads CASSQASVTDTQYF. The CDR3 coding sequence is TGTGCCAGCAGCCAAGCTAGCGTCACAGATACGCAGTATTTT.

The chain recombines TRBV5-4 with TRBJ2-7; TRBD2 matches 9 bases. The ends lost 3 bases at V and 2 bases at J; junction bases unmatched: 6. From germline, CDR1 is SGHNT and CDR2 YYREEE (reference sequence). This CDR3 is 15 amino acids long. The CDR3 nucleotides read TGTGCCAGCAGCTCCGGACTAGCGTTAGCCTACGAGCAGTACTTC. It yields the protein CASSSGLALAYEQYF.

V gene TRBV27 combines with J gene TRBJ1-1; TRBD1 agrees at 12 bases. The CDR3 runs to 14 residues. Per germline, CDR1 MNHEY and CDR2 SMNVEV (reference sequence). Unmatched junction bases numbered 4, after V lost 0 bases and J lost 11 bases. The CDR3, as DNA: TGTGCCAGCAGTTTATCCGGGACAGGGGGCACGGCTTTCTTT. As protein: CASSLSGTGGTAFF.

The chain recombines TRBV18 with TRBJ1-1, with 12 bases matching TRBD1. The junction had 24 bases not matched to a gene; V was cut back by 5 bases and J by 5 bases. This CDR3 has 21 amino acids. Germline loops: CDR1 KGHSH, CDR2 LQKENI. CDR3 region: CASSAYNTGPGQGALATEAFF. CDR3 DNA sequence: TGTGCCAGCTCAGCATATAATACGGGACCGGGACAGGGGGCGTTAGCTACTGAAGCTTTCTTT.

This clone was counted a few times. CDR3 amino acids: CASSVNTETGELFF. CDR3 nucleotide sequence: TGTGCCAGCAGCGTCAACACAGAGACCGGGGAGCTGTTTTTT. The chain combines TRBV11-3 with TRBJ2-2; D unresolved. The V end lost 5 bases, the J end lost 5 bases, and 12 bases lay between the germline ends. The CDR3 runs to 14 residues. Germline V gene lookup returns CDR1 SGHNT and CDR2 YENEEA.

The rearrangement links TRBV5-4 to TRBJ2-7; 9 bases are shared with TRBD2. The germline V gene has CDR1 SGHNT and CDR2 YYREEE (reference sequence). This CDR3 comprises 13 residues. V trimming: 4 bases; J trimming: 5 bases; junction bases outside the gene matches: 4. The CDR3 here is CASSQGLAHEQYF. The CDR3 DNA reads TGTGCCAGCAGCCAGGGACTAGCCCACGAGCAGTACTTC.

The V and J genes are TRBV3-1 (or the pseudogene TRBV3-2) and TRBJ1-2; 8 bases map to TRBD1. Germline V gene data show CDR1 as LGHDT and CDR2 as YNNKEL (reference sequence). The CDR3 covers 14 residues. V gave up 4 bases and J gave up 2 bases; unmatched junction bases: 3. CDR3 protein: CASSPGQGNYGYTF. CDR3 DNA: TGTGCCAGCAGCCCCGGACAGGGCAACTATGGCTACACCTTC.

V is TRBV19 and J is TRBJ1-1; the D gene is possibly TRBD1 (6 bases). Germline CDR1 and CDR2: LNHDA and SQIVND (reference sequence). Trimming removed 4 bases from V and 6 bases from J, with 15 bases in between. This CDR3 has 14 amino acids. CDR3 sequence: CASSTLTGLPEAFF. In DNA form, the CDR3 reads TGTGCCAGTAGTACTTTGACAGGTCTCCCTGAAGCTTTCTTT.

The chain carries TRBV9 and TRBJ2-7; 8 positions match TRBD1. This CDR3 contains 13 residues. V gave up 1 base and J gave up 3 bases; unmatched junction bases: 0. The V gene's germline CDR1 is SGDLS and CDR2 YYNGEE. DNA for the CDR3: TGTGCCAGCAGCGTAACAGGGGGCTACGAGCAGTACTTC. Amino acid sequence: CASSVTGGYEQYF. Based on the CDR3 plus reference TRBV9 and TRBJ2-7, the full variable domain is DSGVTQTPKHLITATGQRVTLRCSPRSGDLSVYWYQQSLDQGLQFLIQYYNGEERAKGNILERFSAQQFPDLHSELNLSSLELGDSALYFCASSVTGGYEQYFGPGTRLTVT.

The chain employs TRBV9 and TRBJ2-1; TRBD1 matches 9 bases. Germline assignment: CDR1 SGDLS and CDR2 YYNGEE. The CDR3 has 16 residues. The V gene end was trimmed by 3 bases and the J gene end by 9 bases; junction bases not matched to a gene: 13. The CDR3 region is CASSALNRGRGSEQFF. For the CDR3, the DNA is TGTGCCAGCAGCGCCCTGAACAGGGGGCGGGGTAGTGAGCAGTTCTTC.

The chain employs TRBV29-1 and TRBJ2-5, with TRBD2 as a possible D gene (6 bases). The CDR3 covers 14 residues. CDR1 and CDR2 (germline): SQVTM, ANQGSEA. Trimming pared 5 bases from V and 4 bases from J, leaving 17 bases between. The CDR3 loop reads CSVHIPGARETQYF. The CDR3 nucleotides read TGCAGCGTTCATATACCGGGAGCAAGAGAGACCCAGTACTTC.

This clone was seen only once. This rearrangement joins TRBV12-3 or TRBV12-4 to TRBJ2-2; D may be TRBD1 (5 bases). This CDR3 has 13 amino acids. The ends were cut back, 6 bases at V and 6 bases at J, with 11 bases in the middle. As DNA, the CDR3 is TGTGCCAGCAGGGCCCTAGGGGCCGGGGAGCTGTTTTTT. Translated: CASRALGAGELFF.

The V and J genes are TRBV3-1 (or the pseudogene TRBV3-2) and TRBJ2-6; tentatively, D is TRBD2 (6 bases). Looked up from germline, CDR1 is LGHDT and CDR2 is YNNKEL (reference sequence). With 1 base removed from V and 2 bases from J, the gap between germline ends came to 21 bases. This CDR3 is 20 amino acids long. The CDR3 loop reads CASSQVTALGLATGANVLTF. CDR3 DNA sequence: TGTGCCAGCAGCCAAGTAACCGCTCTGGGGCTAGCGACTGGGGCCAACGTCCTGACTTTC.

The CDR3 sequence is CASSLEEDRGYNEQFF. CDR3 nucleotides: TGTGCCAGCAGCTTAGAGGAGGACAGGGGCTACAATGAGCAGTTCTTC. This sequence joins TRBV7-8 and TRBJ2-1; 9 positions match TRBD1. V dropped 1 base and J dropped 3; count of bases not matched to a gene: 4. Germline-derived CDR1 and CDR2 are SGHVS and FQNEAQ. The CDR3 has 16 residues.

The V gene is TRBV5-1, the J gene TRBJ2-3; 10 bases fit TRBD1. Per the germline V gene, CDR1 is SGHRS and CDR2 is YFSETQ. This CDR3 is 15 amino acids long. V was clipped by 4 bases and J by 5 bases; unmatched bases: 7. CDR3 sequence reads: CASSLGQGLIDTQYF. The CDR3 DNA reads TGCGCCAGCAGCCTGGGACAGGGGTTGATAGATACGCAGTATTTT.

The chain combines TRBV15 with TRBJ2-1; 8 nucleotides align to TRBD2. V lost 2 bases and J lost 8; bases outside the gene matches: 5. The CDR3 runs to 14 residues. Germline V gene data show CDR1 as LNHNV and CDR2 as YYDKDF (reference sequence). Here the CDR3 DNA reads TGTGCCACCAGCAGACGGGGGGGTGGCGATGAGCAGTTCTTC. Translated: CATSRRGGGDEQFF.

The J gene is TRBJ2-1, the V gene TRBV6-2 or TRBV6-3; TRBD2 agrees at 9 bases. CDR1 and CDR2 from the germline V gene are MNHEY and SVGEGT. Trimming removed 6 bases from V and 10 bases from J; junction bases left unmatched: 10. The CDR3 spans 14 residues. In DNA form, the CDR3 reads TGTGCCAGCAGCATGGGACTAGCCACGGGGGAGCAGTTCTTC. This gives the protein CASSMGLATGEQFF.

The gene calls are TRBV24-1 and TRBJ2-1, with TRBD1 matching 8 bases. CDR3 size: 12 residues. J lost 9 bases, V lost 6 bases, and 3 bases had no gene match. From germline, CDR1 is KGHDR and CDR2 SFDVKD. CDR3 loop: CATSNRGFEQFF. CDR3 in DNA: TGTGCCACCAGTAACAGGGGGTTTGAGCAGTTCTTC.

This chain links TRBV29-1 with TRBJ2-7, with 13 bases matching TRBD2. The germline gives CDR1 SQVTM, CDR2 ANQGSEA. V shed 7 bases, J shed 3 bases, and the junction held 3 bases outside the gene matches. The CDR3 spans 13 residues. CDR3 in amino acids: CSARLAGGYEQYF. The DNA for the CDR3 is TGCAGCGCCCGACTAGCGGGAGGCTACGAGCAGTACTTC.

The J gene is TRBJ1-1, the V gene TRBV5-1, with D perhaps matching TRBD1 (6 bases). CDR1 is SGHRS, CDR2 YFSETQ, per germline. The ends were cut back, 0 bases at V and 5 bases at J, with 17 bases in the middle. This CDR3 spans 16 amino acids. In DNA, the CDR3 is TGCGCCAGCAGCTTGGACGGGGGGGCGCCGAGAACTGAAGCTTTCTTT. As protein: CASSLDGGAPRTEAFF.

V gene TRBV14 combines with J gene TRBJ2-7, with D unclear. CDR1 and CDR2 from the germline V gene are SGHDN and FVKESK. The V gene lost 3 bases and the J gene lost 2 bases, with 5 bases spanning the gap. CDR3 length equals 12 residues. The CDR3 bases are TGTGCCAGCAGCCACCTCCCCTACGAGCAGTACTTC. This translates into CASSHLPYEQYF. The whole variable domain, remainder taken from reference TRBV14 and TRBJ2-7, is EAGVTQFPSHSVIEKGQTVTLRCDPISGHDNLYWYRRVMGKEIKFLLHFVKESKQDESGMPNNRFLAERTGGTYSTLKVQPAELEDSGVYFCASSHLPYEQYFGPGTRLTVT.

V is TRBV9 and J is TRBJ1-6; D remains ambiguous. This CDR3 is built from 16 residues. The V gene's germline CDR1 is SGDLS and CDR2 YYNGEE. Trimming pared 3 bases from V and 11 bases from J, leaving 21 bases between. Written as DNA, the CDR3 is TGTGCCAGCAGCGCGAGGGAGGGAACGAGGTTTCCACCCCTCCACTTT. It specifies CASSAREGTRFPPLHF.

V usage is TRBV11-2 and J usage is TRBJ2-1, with unresolved D. The CDR3 spans 12 residues. The V end was cut by 1 base, the J end by 8 bases, with 6 bases between. Germline V gene lookup returns CDR1 SGHAT and CDR2 FQNNGV. The CDR3 sequence is CASSLAGHEQFF. The CDR3 DNA follows: TGTGCCAGCAGCTTAGCAGGTCATGAGCAGTTCTTC.